The 20 T cell receptor beta chains given below trace back to one sample, sequenced in a study of cytomegalovirus exposure and HLA in healthy donors. It was with 60 Vbeta and 13 Jbeta primers that the PCR ran. The method was immunoSEQ multiplex PCR; TCRdb's version includes in-frame clones alone and lacks a portion of them. This table has about 130,000 clones, about 80% appearing once. The sequenced sample was PBMCs. The receptors were gathered from a man between 35 and 55 years old in good health and CMV-seronegative.

The V and J genes are TRBV2 and TRBJ1-1, with D maybe TRBD1 (5 bases). Trimming removed 6 bases at V and 4 bases at J, with 15 bases between. The CDR3 sequence is 14 residues long. CDR1 and CDR2 from the germline V gene are SNHLY and FYNNEI. The chain's CDR3 is CASSWGEGRTEAFF. The CDR3 DNA follows: TGTGCCAGCAGCTGGGGGGAGGGTCGCACTGAAGCTTTCTTT.

CDR3 sequence: CASSLMSYNEQYF. The CDR3 nucleotides are TGTGCCAGCAGCTTAATGTCGTACAACGAGCAGTACTTC. The rearrangement links TRBV7-2 to TRBJ2-7; D ambiguous. Trimming removed 2 bases from V and 5 bases from J, with 10 bases in between. The CDR3 sequence is 13 residues long. CDR1 and CDR2 (germline): SGHTA, FQGNSA.

The gene calls are TRBV7-9 and TRBJ1-2, with TRBD1 matching 8 bases. The V gene's germline CDR1 is SEHNR and CDR2 FQNEAQ (reference sequence). This CDR3 has 14 amino acids. After removal of 1 base from V and 7 bases from J, the junction contained 5 bases not matched to a gene. CDR3 DNA sequence: TGTGCCAGCAGCTTAGAGACAGGGGAGGGTGGCTACACCTTC. This sequence encodes CASSLETGEGGYTF. The full variable domain, rest sourced from reference TRBV7-9 and TRBJ1-2, is DTGVSQNPRHKITKRGQNVTFRCDPISEHNRLYWYRQTLGQGPEFLTYFQNEAQLEKSRLLSDRFSAERPKGSFSTLEIQRTEQGDSAMYLCASSLETGEGGYTFGSGTRLTVV.

This clone was seen a single time. The chain recombines TRBV29-1 with TRBJ2-3, with 8 bases that match TRBD2. There are 15 residues in the CDR3. Germline CDR1 is SQVTM and CDR2 is ANQGSEA. Trimming removed 3 bases from V and 5 bases from J; junction bases left unmatched: 10. The CDR3 reads CSVDGGADLGDTQYF. In DNA form, the CDR3 reads TGCAGCGTTGACGGGGGGGCCGATTTGGGAGATACGCAGTATTTT.

This clone was recorded a few times. This chain joins TRBV25-1 and TRBJ1-1; D ambiguous. V was trimmed by 5 bases and J by 0 bases, leaving 7 bases between them. CDR1 MGHDK and CDR2 SYGVNS come from the germline V gene. The CDR3 loop spans 13 amino acids. The CDR3 bases are TGTGCCAGCAGTACAACAATGAACACTGAAGCTTTCTTT. Protein: CASSTTMNTEAFF. Looking up the rest from reference TRBV25-1 and TRBJ1-1 gives the full variable domain: EADIYQTPRYLVIGTGKKITLECSQTMGHDKMYWYQQDPGMELHLIHYSYGVNSTEKGDLSSESTVSRIRTEHFPLTLESARPSHTSQYLCASSTTMNTEAFFGQGTRLTVV.

V gene TRBV29-1 combines with J gene TRBJ1-3, with D maybe TRBD1 (5 bases). Germline CDR1 is SQVTM and CDR2 is ANQGSEA. Between the trimmed V and J ends, which lost 4 bases and 2 bases, there was a span of 12 bases. CDR3 size: 14 residues. CDR3 DNA: TGCAGCGTTGGGGGACTCGGGGCTGGAAACACCATATATTTT. The encoded protein is CSVGGLGAGNTIYF.

The chain is built from TRBV5-4 and TRBJ2-7, with D tentatively TRBD2 (5 bases). Per germline, CDR1 SGHNT and CDR2 YYREEE (reference sequence). V was trimmed by 4 bases and J by 2 bases, leaving 13 bases between them. CDR3 size: 14 residues. CDR3 region: CASSPAGRPYEQYF. The CDR3 DNA reads as TGTGCCAGCAGCCCGGCGGGTCGGCCCTACGAGCAGTACTTC.

This chain links TRBV15 with TRBJ1-6, with TRBD1 matching 7 bases. The CDR3 consists of 16 residues. With 1 base clipped from V and 4 bases from J, the junction kept 4 bases outside the gene matches. The germline gives CDR1 LNHNV, CDR2 YYDKDF (reference sequence). The CDR3 coding sequence is TGTGCCACCAGCAGAGTATGGGACAGATATAATTCACCCCTCCACTTT. This gives the protein CATSRVWDRYNSPLHF.

The chain employs TRBV30 and TRBJ1-1; D perhaps matches TRBD1 (5 bases). V lost 4 bases, J lost 1 base, and 10 bases lay in between. CDR1 and CDR2 from the germline V gene are GTSNPN and SVGIG (reference sequence). The CDR3 is made up of 13 amino acids. The CDR3 sequence: CAWMGPRNTEAFF. CDR3 coding DNA: TGTGCCTGGATGGGGCCACGGAACACTGAAGCTTTCTTT. The full variable domain, rest sourced from reference TRBV30 and TRBJ1-1, is SQTIHQWPATLVQPVGSPLSLECTVEGTSNPNLYWYRQAAGRGLQLLFYSVGIGQISSEVPQNLSASRPQDRQFILSSKKLLLSDSGFYLCAWMGPRNTEAFFGQGTRLTVV.

The chain joins TRBV5-4 to TRBJ2-6, with 7 bases matching TRBD1. Per germline, CDR1 SGHNT and CDR2 YYREEE (reference sequence). V lost 0 bases to trimming and J lost 0 bases; unmatched junction nucleotides: 12. The CDR3 totals 20 residues. CDR3 sequence reads: CASSLGSGGPLHSGANVLTF. The DNA of the CDR3 is TGTGCCAGCAGCTTGGGGTCAGGGGGACCCTTGCACTCTGGGGCCAACGTCCTGACTTTC.

This rearrangement joins TRBV4-3 to TRBJ2-6, with D uncertain. The CDR3 length is 16 residues. V was trimmed by 0 bases and J by 0 bases, leaving 6 bases between them. Germline assignment: CDR1 LGHNA and CDR2 YSLEER. DNA of the CDR3: TGCGCCAGCAGCCAAGATCGGTCCTCTGGGGCCAACGTCCTGACTTTC. Its translation is CASSQDRSSGANVLTF.

The chain joins TRBV6-1 to TRBJ1-1; 8 nucleotides line up with TRBD1. V lost 10 bases and J lost 6; bases outside the gene matches: 16. CDR1 MNHNS and CDR2 SASEGT come from the germline V gene. This CDR3 is built from 15 residues. The CDR3 here is CATGQGVGSSAEAFF. DNA of the CDR3: TGTGCCACTGGACAGGGAGTGGGGTCGAGCGCTGAAGCTTTCTTT.

This clone turned up a few times. The chain uses TRBV4-2 and TRBJ1-1; D might be TRBD1 (5 bases). Germline V gene lookup returns CDR1 LGHNA and CDR2 YNFKEQ. This CDR3 contains 15 residues. The germline V and J ends were trimmed by 0 bases and 0 bases, with 8 bases remaining between them. Here the CDR3 DNA reads TGTGCCAGCAGCCAAGAGGGGGGTATGAACACTGAAGCTTTCTTT. It codes for CASSQEGGMNTEAFF.

The chain joins TRBV6-5 to TRBJ2-7; TRBD1 aligns across 8 bases. V gave up 2 bases and J gave up 3 bases; unmatched junction bases: 3. CDR3 length equals 14 residues. Germline-derived CDR1 and CDR2 are MNHEY and SVGAGI. As DNA, the CDR3 is TGTGCCAGCAGTTACGGTACAGGGGGCTACGAGCAGTACTTC. This sequence encodes CASSYGTGGYEQYF.

V is TRBV5-6 and J is TRBJ2-7, with 10 bases matching TRBD1. In germline, CDR1 is SGHDT, CDR2 YYEEEE. The CDR3 covers 14 residues. J lost 6 bases, V lost 3 bases, and 6 bases had no gene match. CDR3 bases: TGTGCCAGCAGCTATACCGGGACAGGGGTCGAGCAGTACTTC. Translating it yields CASSYTGTGVEQYF.

J is TRBJ1-1 and V is TRBV21-1. TRBV21-1 is given as a pseudogene. The CDR3 covers 12 residues. DNA for the CDR3: TGTGCCAGCCCCGCGATGAACACTGAAGCTTTCTTT. Amino acid sequence: CASPAMNTEAFF.

The chain carries TRBV10-1 and TRBJ2-5, with 7 bases lining up with TRBD1. The CDR3 spans 14 residues. Germline-derived CDR1 and CDR2 are WNHNN and SYGVQD (reference sequence). The V and J ends lost 6 bases and 2 bases, in that order; junction bases with no gene match: 6. The CDR3 region has the DNA TGCGCCAGCAGAGCGACAGGGAATCAAGAGACCCAGTACTTC. Translating it yields CASRATGNQETQYF.

This clone was found a few times. The V call is TRBV6-5, the J call TRBJ1-1, with a weak D call TRBD1 (5 bases). V was pared by 6 bases and J by 3 bases, with 11 bases between. The V gene's germline CDR1 is MNHEY and CDR2 SVGAGI. This CDR3 has 13 amino acids. The CDR3 loop is CASRQTGDTEAFF. The CDR3 region has the DNA TGTGCCAGCAGACAAACAGGCGACACTGAAGCTTTCTTT.

The V call is TRBV4-2, the J call TRBJ2-5; D call uncertain. V lost 0 bases to trimming and J lost 2 bases, with 7 bases between them. Germline loops: CDR1 LGHNA, CDR2 YNFKEQ. The CDR3 runs to 14 residues. In nucleotides, the CDR3 is TGTGCCAGCAGCCAAGAGATAGTTCAAGAGACCCAGTACTTC. Its translation: CASSQEIVQETQYF.

CDR3 amino acids: CASSSPSGGMYEQYF. In nucleotides, the CDR3 is TGTGCCAGCAGTTCTCCCAGCGGGGGGATGTACGAGCAGTACTTC. V gene TRBV6-5 combines with J gene TRBJ2-7; 9 bases align to TRBD2. Germline trimming cut 4 bases from V and 4 bases from J; bases unmatched to any gene: 8. Germline V gene sequence: CDR1 MNHEY, CDR2 SVGAGI. The CDR3 covers 15 residues.